This T cell receptor beta chain was found in a study of post-analysis software for immune sequencing data. Whole-study context: Included among the disease courses, which were recorded for the cohort, were relapsing-remitting, secondary progressive and progressive-relapsing multiple sclerosis.

At least ten counts were recorded for this clonotype. Its antigen is unidentified. Prepared TCR beta cDNA libraries contained unique molecular identifiers. TCRdb independently ran MiXCR on the PCR reads; one entry per CDR3 protein. The table lists approximately 630,000 distinct CDR3 sequences, 59% of them singletons. The CDR3 runs to 13 residues. Per the germline V gene, CDR1 is WNHNN and CDR2 is SYGVQD (reference sequence). V lost 4 bases, J lost 1 base, and 7 bases lay in between. Notes on the study in general: Controls significantly exceeded multiple sclerosis patients in normalized Chao1 diversity. TRBV segments more frequent in patients than in controls numbered several and included TRBV5-6, TRBV5-1 and TRBV20-1. The F measure placed samples prepared in the same batch into strongly shared clusters.

The specimen sequenced was blood. The chain is built from TRBV10-1 and TRBJ2-5; the D gene is possibly TRBD1 (5 bases). The TCR comes from a girl aged 2 to 10 with multiple sclerosis. CDR3 loop: CASSGGLQETQYF. The CDR3 DNA sequence: TGCGCCAGCAGTGGGGGCCTCCAAGAGACCCAGTACTTC.